One sample yielded the 25 T cell receptor beta chains listed below, sequenced in a study of cytomegalovirus exposure and HLA in healthy donors. Researchers ran the PCR with 60 Vbeta and 13 Jbeta primers. The assay was immunoSEQ multiplex PCR, and TCRdb's table has in-frame clones only and misses some. The sample comprises 100,000 to 150,000 clones, less than 80% of which are singletons, and roughly 2% rests with the top ten. Sequencing input: PBMCs. The receptors stem from a man over 45 in good health and CMV-seronegative.

V gene TRBV6-4 combines with J gene TRBJ2-3, with a weak D call TRBD1 (5 bases). Germline V CDR1 and CDR2: MRHNA, SNTAGT. The CDR3 length is 16 residues. V was pared by 8 bases and J by 2 bases, with 20 bases between. CDR3 sequence: CASSFEPGLDTDTQYF. The CDR3 DNA sequence: TGTGCCAGCTCCTTTGAACCAGGGCTTGACACAGATACGCAGTATTTT.

This clone showed up just once. This rearrangement joins TRBV14 to TRBJ1-1; a possible D gene is TRBD1 (5 bases). From germline, CDR1 is SGHDN and CDR2 FVKESK. This CDR3 contains 15 residues. Between the trimmed V and J ends, which lost 0 bases and 3 bases, there was a span of 11 bases. The CDR3 protein is CASSQDPTGDTEAFF. The CDR3 DNA follows: TGTGCCAGCAGCCAAGATCCGACGGGGGACACTGAAGCTTTCTTT.

The chain joins TRBV5-4 to TRBJ1-2, with a possible D match to TRBD1 (6 bases). The CDR3 length is 16 residues. CDR1 SGHNT and CDR2 YYREEE come from the germline V gene (reference sequence). Between the trimmed V and J ends, which lost 5 bases and 0 bases, there was a span of 17 bases. The DNA for the CDR3 is TGTGCCAGCAGTCTGGACAGCGGCCTTACTAACTATGGCTACACCTTC. It encodes CASSLDSGLTNYGYTF.

This chain connects TRBV23-1 to TRBJ2-5; D may be TRBD1 (7 bases). TRBV23-1 falls under the ORF class, with uncertain function. The V end was cut by 1 base, the J end by 5 bases, with 14 bases between. The length of the CDR3 is 15 residues. The CDR3 here is CASSQLAGGTETQYF. CDR3 coding DNA: TGCGCCAGCAGTCAATTGGCAGGGGGGACGGAGACCCAGTACTTC.

In its sample, this clone was seen a few times. The chain couples TRBV28 to TRBJ2-2; weak D call: TRBD2 (6 bases). The CDR3 has 16 amino acids. The germline V gene encodes CDR1 MDHEN and CDR2 SYDVKM. With 3 bases removed from V and 1 base from J, the gap between germline ends came to 12 bases. The CDR3 spells CASSFGGRENTGELFF. CDR3 coding DNA: TGTGCCAGCAGTTTCGGGGGACGGGAGAACACCGGGGAGCTGTTTTTT.

The chain couples TRBV6-6 to TRBJ1-1, with TRBD1 as a possible D gene (5 bases). Per germline, CDR1 MNHNY and CDR2 SVGAGI (reference sequence). The CDR3 covers 16 residues. With 8 bases removed from V and 1 base from J, the gap between germline ends came to 20 bases. The CDR3 loop reads CASGRSGGRKNTEAFF. In DNA form, the CDR3 reads TGTGCCAGCGGGCGAAGCGGGGGGAGGAAGAACACTGAAGCTTTCTTT.

J is TRBJ2-7 and V is TRBV6-1, with 9 bases that match TRBD1. The J segment lost 4 bases and the V segment lost 0 bases, leaving 7 bases of the junction unmatched. The CDR3 spans 16 residues. From germline, CDR1 is MNHNS and CDR2 SASEGT. The CDR3: CASSEAASGQGYEQYV. The CDR3 nucleotides read TGTGCCAGCAGTGAAGCGGCGTCGGGACAGGGTTACGAGCAGTACGTC.

V is TRBV7-3 and J is TRBJ2-7; 13 bases agree with TRBD2. Germline V gene lookup returns CDR1 SGHTA and CDR2 FQGTGA. J was trimmed by 3 bases and V by 2 bases; bases with no gene match: 10. The CDR3 runs 18 residues. This CDR3 reads CASSLEAWTSGGYYEQYF. CDR3 sequence (DNA): TGTGCCAGCAGCTTAGAGGCCTGGACTAGCGGGGGTTACTACGAGCAGTACTTC.

The genes are TRBV7-2 and TRBJ2-1; 8 nucleotides agree with TRBD2. The J segment lost 3 bases and the V segment lost 1 base, leaving 8 bases of the junction unmatched. The CDR3 consists of 17 residues. Germline values: CDR1 SGHTA, CDR2 FQGNSA. The CDR3 loop reads CASSLGGAGAFYNEQFF. CDR3 nucleotides: TGTGCCAGCAGCTTAGGAGGAGCGGGGGCCTTCTACAATGAGCAGTTCTTC.

The genes are TRBV4-1 and TRBJ1-4; no clear D. Deletions cut 1 base from V and 6 bases from J, with 12 bases between. Germline V CDR1 and CDR2: MGHRA, YSYEKL. This CDR3 contains 15 residues. CDR3 region: CASSQGVAVDEKLFF. The CDR3 coding sequence is TGCGCCAGCAGCCAAGGGGTAGCGGTGGATGAAAAACTGTTTTTT.

J is TRBJ1-2 and V is TRBV2, with a weak D call TRBD1 (6 bases). Trimming cost V 1 base and J 6 bases, with 12 bases left between them. The V gene's germline CDR1 is SNHLY and CDR2 FYNNEI. The CDR3 has 14 amino acids. The CDR3 sequence: CASSEVGARHGYTF. CDR3 in DNA: TGTGCCAGCAGTGAAGTGGGGGCGCGGCATGGCTACACCTTC. Looking up the rest from reference TRBV2 and TRBJ1-2 gives the full variable domain: EPEVTQTPSHQVTQMGQEVILRCVPISNHLYFYWYRQILGQKVEFLVSFYNNEISEKSEIFDDQFSVERPDGSNFTLKIRSTKLEDSAMYFCASSEVGARHGYTFGSGTRLTVV.

The chain links TRBV5-6 to TRBJ1-2, with D possibly matching TRBD1 (6 bases). Trimming removed 4 bases from V and 14 bases from J, with 15 bases in between. The germline CDR1 and CDR2 sequences are SGHDT and YYEEEE. This CDR3 contains 11 residues. The CDR3 DNA sequence: TGTGCCAGCAGCCTGGTGGGGGCTGAAACCTTC. This sequence encodes CASSLVGAETF. Variable domain in full (rest from reference TRBV5-6 and TRBJ1-2): DAGVTQSPTHLIKTRGQQVTLRCSPKSGHDTVSWYQQALGQGPQFIFQYYEEEERQRGNFPDRFSGHQFPNYSSELNVNALLLGDSALYLCASSLVGAETFGSGTRLTVV.

The chain links TRBV6-7 to TRBJ1-1; maybe TRBD1 (6 bases). TRBV6-7 is sorted into the ORF group, with uncertain function. The CDR3 contains 15 residues. V was pared by 0 bases and J by 7 bases, with 15 bases between. The DNA of the CDR3 is TGTGCCAGCAGTTACTCGAAACGGCCCAGGGGTGAAGCTTTCTTT. This translates into CASSYSKRPRGEAFF.

The chain recombines TRBV7-7 with TRBJ2-3; 8 bases map to TRBD2. V gave up 1 base and J gave up 1 base; unmatched junction bases: 10. The germline gives CDR1 SSHAT, CDR2 FNYEAQ (reference sequence). The CDR3 totals 18 residues. The CDR3 bases are TGTGCCAGCAGCTTAGGTCCCCGACTAGCGCAGGGCACAGATACGCAGTATTTT. This encodes CASSLGPRLAQGTDTQYF.

The chain combines TRBV19 with TRBJ2-5; 9 nucleotides align to TRBD1. Trimming took 5 bases from V and 3 from J; bases not matched to a gene: 4. The CDR3 runs to 14 residues. The V gene's germline CDR1 is LNHDA and CDR2 SQIVND (reference sequence). The CDR3 coding sequence is TGTGCCAGTAGTCCTCGGACAGGGGAAGAGACCCAGTACTTC. It codes for CASSPRTGEETQYF.

V and J are TRBV29-1 and TRBJ1-3, with D unresolved. Trimming shortened V by 0 bases and J by 3 bases, and 15 bases separated the two germline ends. The CDR3 length is 16 residues. Germline CDR1 is SQVTM and CDR2 is ANQGSEA. The CDR3 sequence is CSVEDPAGLGGNTIYF. The DNA of the CDR3 is TGCAGCGTTGAAGATCCTGCGGGTCTGGGTGGAAACACCATATATTTT.

Here the CDR3 reads CASSFSHGAQNTGELFF. The CDR3, as DNA: TGTGCCAGCTCATTCTCCCATGGAGCCCAAAACACCGGGGAGCTGTTTTTT. V and J are TRBV18 and TRBJ2-2; D is unresolved. The CDR3 loop spans 17 amino acids. V gave up 5 bases and J gave up 2 bases, with 18 bases separating them. Germline V gene lookup returns CDR1 KGHSH and CDR2 LQKENI.

V gene TRBV5-4 combines with J gene TRBJ1-2; D is unclear. The V gene's germline CDR1 is SGHNT and CDR2 YYREEE (reference sequence). Trimming cost V 4 bases and J 7 bases, with 11 bases left between them. The length of the CDR3 is 12 residues. CDR3 sequence (DNA): TGTGCCAGCAGCCTCCCCGGTGGTGGCTACACCTTC. The encoded protein is CASSLPGGGYTF.

The rearrangement uses TRBV2 and TRBJ1-4; D is unclear. The CDR3 length is 13 residues. The V end was cut by 11 bases, the J end by 1 base, with 11 bases between. The germline CDR1 and CDR2 sequences are SNHLY and FYNNEI. The CDR3 bases are TGTGCCGGCGCCGGGGTAACTAATGAAAAACTGTTTTTT. Translation: CAGAGVTNEKLFF.

The chain recombines TRBV16 with TRBJ1-5, with D tentatively TRBD1 (6 bases). The V end lost 4 bases, the J end lost 9 bases, and 16 bases lay between the germline ends. The CDR3 sequence is 14 residues long. From germline, CDR1 is KGHSY and CDR2 FQNENV. CDR3 in amino acids: CASSPRGGVGPQHF. CDR3 DNA: TGTGCCAGCAGCCCTCGAGGGGGGGTAGGGCCCCAGCATTTT.

The J gene is TRBJ2-3, the V gene TRBV18; 8 bases fit TRBD1. V was clipped by 0 bases and J by 3 bases; unmatched bases: 5. CDR1 is KGHSH, CDR2 LQKENI, per germline. This CDR3 spans 16 amino acids. CDR3 protein: CASSPPQGAITDTQYF. The CDR3 DNA sequence: TGTGCCAGCTCACCACCGCAGGGGGCAATAACAGATACGCAGTATTTT.

The genes are TRBV11-2 and TRBJ2-2; 9 bases map to TRBD2. V dropped 2 bases and J dropped 7; count of bases not matched to a gene: 8. The germline gives CDR1 SGHAT, CDR2 FQNNGV. The CDR3 sequence is 16 residues long. CDR3 residues: CASSLLGGGALGELFF. The DNA of the CDR3 is TGTGCCAGCAGCTTATTGGGCGGGGGGGCCCTCGGGGAGCTGTTTTTT.

The chain combines TRBV7-2 with TRBJ2-3; 7 bases match TRBD2. Germline V gene data show CDR1 as SGHTA and CDR2 as FQGNSA. The V segment lost 6 bases and the J segment 5 bases; nucleotides outside the gene matches: 2. The CDR3 is made up of 12 amino acids. The CDR3: CASSLAEDTQYF. The CDR3 coding sequence is TGTGCCAGCAGTCTAGCGGAAGATACGCAGTATTTT.

V usage is TRBV4-1 and J usage is TRBJ1-4; D possibly corresponds to TRBD1 (5 bases). V lost 2 bases to trimming and J lost 0 bases, with 7 bases between them. The CDR3 contains 15 residues. Germline values: CDR1 MGHRA, CDR2 YSYEKL. The CDR3 protein is CASSQKGSTNEKLFF. CDR3 nucleotide sequence: TGCGCCAGCAGCCAAAAGGGGTCAACTAATGAAAAACTGTTTTTT.

This chain connects TRBV5-6 to TRBJ1-2; 9 nucleotides align to TRBD1. The ends lost 3 bases at V and 8 bases at J; junction bases unmatched: 11. There are 15 residues in the CDR3. Germline lookup yields CDR1 SGHDT and CDR2 YYEEEE. CDR3 residues: CASSSITGTGYGYTF. DNA of the CDR3: TGTGCCAGCAGCTCCATAACCGGGACAGGGTACGGCTACACCTTC.